What follows is one TCR beta chain and its context. The source of the sample is a study of breast tumors, draining lymph nodes, adjacent tissues. Breast cancer patients provided tissue from their axillary draining lymph nodes. CDR1 and CDR2 (germline): SQVTM, ANQGSEA. This CDR3 has 12 residues. Trimming took 8 bases from V and 3 from J; bases not matched to a gene: 3. MiXCR, run by TCRdb on the multiplex PCR reads, gives a single entry per CDR3 protein. The sample includes a few hundred thousand distinct CDR3 sequences, less than 35% of them seen just once. Sequenced input: axillary lymph node tissue. V usage is TRBV29-1 and J usage is TRBJ2-3, with TRBD2 matching 9 bases. This clonotype was obtained from a female donor with breast cancer. Some clones in this sample may be carry-over from other donors' samples. The CDR3, as DNA: TGCAGCTCCAGCGGGAGGACAGATACGCAGTATTTT. Translation gives CSSSGRTDTQYF.